Reported below is one TCR beta chain. Antigen unknown. This may come from a read error, since a much larger clone is one base off. The data stem from a study of Graves' ophthalmopathy and Graves' hyperthyroidism. As for the study in general: Stable hyperthyroidism was defined by absence of ophthalmopathy within 18 months of follow-up.

Amplification targeted the TCR beta CDR3 regions, with RNA transcripts as the source material. The first-round RT-PCR employed HTBI primers together with the Qiagen OneStep RT-PCR kit. A multiplex PCR was then performed as the second round. Each CDR3 protein is one row after TCRdb ran MiXCR on the multiplex PCR reads. Of roughly 600,000 distinct CDR3 sequences listed, roughly 40% are singletons. The CDR3 runs 15 residues. The germline gives CDR1 LNHDA, CDR2 SQIVND (reference sequence). Hyperthyroidism patients were newly diagnosed, under 2 months' duration, aged 18 to 65. Study conclusions and caveats: Among thyroid clonotypes expanded above 0.001 frequency, most also appeared in blood. Built on 13 signatures, a model told ophthalmopathy apart from stable hyperthyroidism with about 85% sensitivity and roughly 81% specificity.

This clonotype was sampled from an adult man with Graves' hyperthyroidism. The rearrangement uses TRBV19 and TRBJ1-2; no definite D call. Sequencing was carried out using peripheral blood or thyroid tissue (not recorded which). CDR3 protein: CAGSPRRTDNYGYTF. The CDR3 DNA reads TGTGCCGGTAGTCCCCGGCGGACTGACAACTATGGCTACACCTTC.